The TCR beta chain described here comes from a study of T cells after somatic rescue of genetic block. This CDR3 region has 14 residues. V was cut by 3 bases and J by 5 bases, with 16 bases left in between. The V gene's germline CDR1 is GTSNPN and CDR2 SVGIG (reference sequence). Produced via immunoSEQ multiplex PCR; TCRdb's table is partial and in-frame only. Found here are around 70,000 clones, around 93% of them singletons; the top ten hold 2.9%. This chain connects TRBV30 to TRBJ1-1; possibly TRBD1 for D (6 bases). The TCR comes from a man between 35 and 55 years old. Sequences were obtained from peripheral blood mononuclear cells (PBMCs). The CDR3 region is CAWSRGPGRTEAFF. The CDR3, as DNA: TGTGCCTGGAGCAGGGGCCCCGGAAGGACTGAAGCTTTCTTT.